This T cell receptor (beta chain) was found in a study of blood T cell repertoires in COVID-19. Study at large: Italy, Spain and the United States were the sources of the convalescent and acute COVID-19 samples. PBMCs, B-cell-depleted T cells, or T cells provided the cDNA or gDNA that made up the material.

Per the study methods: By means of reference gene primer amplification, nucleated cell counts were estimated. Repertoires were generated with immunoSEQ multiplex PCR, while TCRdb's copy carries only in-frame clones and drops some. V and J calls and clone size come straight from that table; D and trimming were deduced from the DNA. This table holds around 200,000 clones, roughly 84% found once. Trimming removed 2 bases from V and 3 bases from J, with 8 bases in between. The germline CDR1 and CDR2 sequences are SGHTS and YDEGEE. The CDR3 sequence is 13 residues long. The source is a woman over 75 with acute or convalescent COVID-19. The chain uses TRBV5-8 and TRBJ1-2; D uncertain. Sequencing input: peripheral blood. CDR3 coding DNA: TGTGCCAGCAGCTTTGGAGGGTACTATGGCTACACCTTC. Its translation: CASSFGGYYGYTF.